This T cell receptor beta chain was captured by sequencing in a study of cytomegalovirus exposure and HLA in healthy donors. The PCR ran on 60 Vbeta and 13 Jbeta primers. The method was immunoSEQ multiplex PCR; TCRdb's version includes in-frame clones alone and lacks a portion of them. This sample has roughly 120,000 clones, with over 75% found just once. V was pared by 4 bases and J by 5 bases, with 18 bases between. The germline V gene encodes CDR1 SGHRS and CDR2 YFSETQ. The CDR3 has 15 amino acids. The chain is built from TRBV5-1 and TRBJ2-5; the D is unclear. The specimen was PBMCs. The source of this sequence is a human donor in good health. CDR3 residues: CASSTEAWSAETQYF. The DNA of the CDR3 is TGCGCCAGCAGCACCGAGGCCTGGAGCGCGGAGACCCAGTACTTC.